The sequence of this TCR beta chain was determined in a study of CD8+CD57+ T cells in acquired aplastic anemia. The CDR3 consists of 14 residues. Germline CDR1 and CDR2: PRHDT and FYEKMQ (reference sequence). This clonotype was recorded once. Compared with germline, one end of the junction differs, possibly owing to a read error. TCR beta VDJ and CDR3 profiling used genomic DNA as template. Each CDR3 protein gets one entry after TCRdb re-called the reads with MiXCR. Of about 160,000 distinct CDR3 sequences listed, about 48% are singletons. The TCR sequence derives from a human donor in good health. The sequenced sample was sorted CD4+, CD8+, or CD8+CD57+ T cells (not recorded which) from PBMCs. This chain connects TRBV13 to TRBJ1-2; no reliable D call. The CDR3 region has the DNA TGTGCCAGCAGCTTAGTAAGGATTGACTATGACTACACCTTC. Amino acid sequence: CASSLVRIDYDYTF.